The 32 T cell receptor beta chains reported below all come from one sample, sequenced in a study of T cells in Graves' hyperthyroidism and ophthalmopathy. Researchers amplified the TCR beta CDR3 regions from RNA transcripts. The HTBI set primed first-round TCR CDR3 RT-PCR. TCRdb analysed the multiplex PCR reads with MiXCR anew, one entry per CDR3 protein. Of 280,000 or so distinct CDR3 sequences listed, 25% to 30% are singletons. The sample consisted of blood. The receptor source for this set is a man aged 40-49 years with Graves' hyperthyroidism that later progressed to Graves' ophthalmopathy.

The rearrangement uses TRBV12-3 or TRBV12-4 and TRBJ2-2, with D possibly TRBD2 on 5 matching bases. The V and J ends lost 4 bases and 4 bases respectively, with 19 bases between them. The length of the CDR3 is 17 residues. CDR3 DNA sequence: TGTGCCAGCAGTTGGAGGACTTCGACCCTCAGCACCGGGGAGCTGTTTTTT. This translates into CASSWRTSTLSTGELFF.

The chain recombines TRBV2 with TRBJ1-2; a possible D gene is TRBD1 (5 bases). CDR1 and CDR2 from the germline V gene are SNHLY and FYNNEI. The V gene lost 9 bases and the J gene lost 4 bases, with 15 bases spanning the gap. This CDR3 region has 13 residues. As DNA, the CDR3 is TGTGCCAGGGGGGGGGGTGGCGGCTATGGCTACACCTTC. Its protein is CARGGGGGYGYTF.

This clonotype occurred many times. The chain carries TRBV29-1 and TRBJ2-5; 9 nucleotides match TRBD2. The trim removed 0 bases at V and 3 bases at J, leaving 5 bases unmatched. CDR3 length: 15 amino acids. Germline assignment: CDR1 SQVTM and CDR2 ANQGSEA. The CDR3 DNA reads TGCAGCGTTGAAGACTGGACTAGCGTCGAAGAGACCCAGTACTTC. It codes for CSVEDWTSVEETQYF.

The chain employs TRBV28 and TRBJ1-6; D ambiguous. Germline V gene data show CDR1 as MDHEN and CDR2 as SYDVKM. The CDR3 covers 15 residues. V lost 6 bases and J lost 5, with 14 bases in between. Written as DNA, the CDR3 is TGTGCCAGCAGCTCGATGAGGGCAAATAATTCACCCCTCCACTTT. Its protein is CASSSMRANNSPLHF.

In its sample, this clonotype was seen many times. This chain uses TRBV27 with TRBJ2-7; tentatively, D is TRBD2 (7 bases). Germline V gives CDR1 MNHEY, CDR2 SMNVEV (reference sequence). The CDR3 runs 15 residues. V was pared by 5 bases and J by 2 bases, with 16 bases between. CDR3 DNA sequence: TGTGCCAGCAGTCCCCGGGCGGGGGCGACCTACGAGCAGTACTTC. Translation gives CASSPRAGATYEQYF.

The J gene is TRBJ2-5, the V gene TRBV27; 12 bases agree with TRBD2. CDR1 is MNHEY, CDR2 SMNVEV, per germline (reference sequence). Trimming took 3 bases from V and 1 from J; bases not matched to a gene: 9. CDR3 size: 18 residues. The DNA for the CDR3 is TGTGCCAGCAGTTTTCGGACTAGCGGGACCATGGGCCAAGAGACCCAGTACTTC. It translates to CASSFRTSGTMGQETQYF.

This chain links TRBV12-3 or TRBV12-4 with TRBJ1-1; no reliable D call. The ends were cut back, 3 bases at V and 1 base at J, with 9 bases in the middle. This CDR3 region has 14 residues. The DNA for the CDR3 is TGTGCCAGCAGTTTCCGGAAGCCGAACACTGAAGCTTTCTTT. It translates to CASSFRKPNTEAFF.

The chain employs TRBV20-1 and TRBJ2-7, with 7 bases aligning to TRBD1. Germline CDR1 is DFQATT and CDR2 is SNEGSKA (reference sequence). The CDR3 totals 11 residues. The CDR3 loop reads CSAQGSGEQYF. In DNA, the CDR3 is TGCAGCGCACAGGGGTCGGGGGAGCAGTACTTC.

CDR3 in amino acids: CASTVTANYGYTF. Written as DNA, the CDR3 is TGTGCCAGTACGGTAACCGCTAACTATGGCTACACCTTC. The chain has TRBV19 and TRBJ1-2; D is unresolved. The CDR3 length is 13 residues. Trimming took 7 bases from V and 0 from J, leaving 9 bases between them. Germline CDR1 is LNHDA and CDR2 is SQIVND (reference sequence). Filled out from reference TRBV19 and TRBJ1-2, the complete variable domain reads DGGITQSPKYLFRKEGQNVTLSCEQNLNHDAMYWYRQDPGQGLRLIYYSQIVNDFQKGDIAEGYSVSREKKESFPLTVTSAQKNPTAFYLCASTVTANYGYTFGSGTRLTVV.

This chain connects TRBV5-8 to TRBJ2-7, with D tentatively TRBD1 (6 bases). CDR3 length: 14 amino acids. Germline CDR1 SGHTS, CDR2 YDEGEE. Between the trimmed V and J ends, which lost 4 bases and 2 bases, there was a span of 13 bases. CDR3 region: CASSRPTGTYEQYF. The CDR3 nucleotides are TGTGCCAGCAGCCGTCCGACAGGTACCTACGAGCAGTACTTC.

V and J are TRBV24-1 and TRBJ2-7; the match to TRBD1 covers 10 bases. CDR3 size: 16 residues. Germline CDR1 and CDR2: KGHDR and SFDVKD. V shed 10 bases and J 2 bases; nucleotides not matched to a gene: 13. CDR3 sequence: CATSDGGQGLAYEQYF. CDR3 DNA sequence: TGTGCCACTAGCGACGGGGGACAGGGGTTGGCCTACGAGCAGTACTTC.

This clonotype was counted a few times. This chain joins TRBV14 and TRBJ2-5; D remains ambiguous. This CDR3 spans 16 amino acids. The germline CDR1 and CDR2 sequences are SGHDN and FVKESK. Deletions cut 0 bases from V and 4 bases from J, with 15 bases between. CDR3 amino acids: CASSQEISGLGETQYF. In DNA form, the CDR3 reads TGTGCCAGCAGCCAAGAAATCTCCGGGCTTGGAGAGACCCAGTACTTC. Supplemented by reference TRBV14 and TRBJ2-5, the full variable domain reads EAGVTQFPSHSVIEKGQTVTLRCDPISGHDNLYWYRRVMGKEIKFLLHFVKESKQDESGMPNNRFLAERTGGTYSTLKVQPAELEDSGVYFCASSQEISGLGETQYFGPGTRLLVL.

This clonotype appeared many times. The V gene is TRBV12-3 or TRBV12-4, the J gene TRBJ2-5; TRBD2 is a possible D gene (6 bases). The CDR3 is 13 residues long. Trimming pared 5 bases from V and 4 bases from J, leaving 11 bases between. CDR3 protein: CASSPRRVETQYF. The CDR3, as DNA: TGTGCCAGCAGTCCCCGGAGGGTAGAGACCCAGTACTTC.

This clonotype was picked up many times. The V and J genes are TRBV24-1 and TRBJ2-6; 10 nucleotides match TRBD1. CDR3 length: 18 amino acids. Germline CDR1 KGHDR, CDR2 SFDVKD. Germline trimming cut 4 bases from V and 0 bases from J; bases unmatched to any gene: 5. The CDR3 sequence: CATSDVGQGTSGANVLTF. The CDR3 nucleotides are TGTGCCACCAGTGACGTGGGACAGGGGACCTCTGGGGCCAACGTCCTGACTTTC.

This clonotype showed up many times. The chain employs TRBV10-3 and TRBJ2-5; 9 nucleotides line up with TRBD2. With V trimmed by 4 bases and J by 5 bases, 5 bases remained unmatched. Germline assignment: CDR1 ENHRY and CDR2 SYGVKD. The CDR3 runs to 14 residues. This CDR3 is CAISASGKGETQYF. DNA for the CDR3: TGTGCCATCAGTGCTAGCGGGAAGGGGGAGACCCAGTACTTC.

This clonotype has a count of ten or more. This chain links TRBV19 with TRBJ1-5; D unclear. With 5 bases removed from V and 3 bases from J, the gap between germline ends came to 14 bases. Germline CDR1 is LNHDA and CDR2 is SQIVND (reference sequence). CDR3 length: 15 residues. DNA for the CDR3: TGTGCCAGTAGTTGGGTTGGCAGGACCAATCAGCCCCAGCATTTT. This encodes CASSWVGRTNQPQHF.

J is TRBJ2-7 and V is TRBV25-1; D may be TRBD1 (6 bases). Germline CDR1 is MGHDK and CDR2 is SYGVNS. Trimming removed 2 bases from V and 0 bases from J, with 8 bases in between. This CDR3 contains 14 residues. CDR3 DNA: TGTGCCAGCAGTGAAGTGGGGGCCTCCTACGAGCAGTACTTC. Translating it yields CASSEVGASYEQYF.

In this sample, this clonotype turned up a few times. The rearrangement links TRBV20-1 to TRBJ2-5; 7 positions agree with TRBD2. This CDR3 contains 15 residues. Losses at the gene ends were 2 bases for V and 4 bases for J; bases not matched to a gene: 10. Germline loops: CDR1 DFQATT, CDR2 SNEGSKA (reference sequence). CDR3 DNA: TGCAGTGCTAGAATTAGCGGGCTTGTGGTAGAGACCCAGTACTTC. It translates to CSARISGLVVETQYF.

This clonotype was observed many times. The chain is built from TRBV6-1 and TRBJ2-7; 8 bases fit TRBD2. From germline, CDR1 is MNHNS and CDR2 SASEGT. The CDR3 is 16 residues long. V gave up 5 bases and J gave up 5 bases; unmatched junction bases: 14. CDR3: CASSQGLEVGLNEQYF. As DNA, the CDR3 is TGTGCCAGCAGTCAGGGACTAGAAGTCGGTCTGAACGAGCAGTACTTC.

This clonotype showed up many times. Relative to the germline gene, one junction end is altered; a read error may explain this. The rearrangement uses TRBV18 and TRBJ1-1; D is undetermined. The CDR3 is 11 amino acids. Germline assignment: CDR1 KGHSH and CDR2 LQKENI. The CDR3 loop is CASSTPGEAFF. In DNA, the CDR3 is TGTGCCAGCTCAACACCGGGTGAAGCTTTCTTT.

This clonotype was detected a few times. This chain's CDR3 is CASQSGDPLYEQYF. CDR3 nucleotides: TGTGCCAGCCAGAGCGGCGACCCTTTATACGAGCAGTACTTC. V is TRBV6-2 or TRBV6-3 and J is TRBJ2-7; D possibly corresponds to TRBD2 (5 bases). V was trimmed by 8 bases and J by 4 bases, leaving 18 bases between them. Germline lookup yields CDR1 MNHEY and CDR2 SVGEGT. CDR3 size: 14 residues.

This clonotype has ten or more counts. The gene calls are TRBV28 and TRBJ1-2; no clear D. Deletions cut 3 bases from V and 3 bases from J, with 14 bases between. The CDR3 spans 15 residues. Germline V gene sequence: CDR1 MDHEN, CDR2 SYDVKM. The CDR3 loop is CASSLMVSGHYGYTF. The CDR3 coding sequence is TGTGCCAGCAGTTTGATGGTCAGCGGGCACTATGGCTACACCTTC.

This clonotype was observed many times. Here the CDR3 reads CASRPGLAATGELFF. CDR3 coding DNA: TGTGCCAGTCGGCCGGGGCTAGCAGCCACCGGGGAGCTGTTTTTT. The V and J genes are TRBV6-1 and TRBJ2-2; the D gene could be TRBD1 or TRBD2 (5 bases each). V shed 9 bases and J shed 4 bases, with 18 bases lying between them. The CDR3 runs to 15 residues. Germline CDR1 MNHNS, CDR2 SASEGT.

There are many counts of this clonotype. CDR3 sequence reads: CASSGGDRRSYEQYF. In DNA, the CDR3 is TGTGCCAGCAGTGGAGGGGACAGGAGATCCTACGAGCAGTACTTC. V usage is TRBV6-1 and J usage is TRBJ2-7; 8 bases map to TRBD1. The V gene end was trimmed by 4 bases and the J gene end by 1 base; junction bases not matched to a gene: 6. From germline, CDR1 is MNHNS and CDR2 SASEGT. The CDR3 runs 15 residues.

The sample holds one count of this clonotype. The chain combines TRBV12-3 or TRBV12-4 with TRBJ1-6; weak D call: TRBD1 (6 bases). The CDR3 extends over 17 amino acids. With 4 bases removed from V and 9 bases from J, the gap between germline ends came to 22 bases. The chain's CDR3 is CASSSLPGHRGGSPLHF. DNA for the CDR3: TGTGCCAGCAGTTCCCTCCCGGGACACCGGGGGGGTTCACCCCTCCACTTT.

This clonotype was detected ten times or more. The chain has TRBV11-2 and TRBJ2-7; the match to TRBD1 covers 7 bases. Per the germline V gene, CDR1 is SGHAT and CDR2 is FQNNGV. After removal of 5 bases from V and 12 bases from J, the junction contained 4 bases not matched to a gene. The CDR3 runs 10 residues. Written as DNA, the CDR3 is TGTGCCAGCAGCGGGACAGTGGTGTACTTC. Its translation is CASSGTVVYF.

This clonotype has a count of ten or more. The chain couples TRBV11-1 to TRBJ1-2, with D maybe TRBD1 (5 bases). V was cut by 4 bases and J by 3 bases, with 9 bases left in between. Germline V gene lookup returns CDR1 SGHAT and CDR2 FQDESV (reference sequence). The CDR3 sequence is 13 residues long. This chain's CDR3 is CASSSDRDYGYTF. As DNA, the CDR3 is TGTGCCAGCAGCTCCGACAGAGACTATGGCTACACCTTC.

The J gene is TRBJ2-7, the V gene TRBV5-1; no definite D call. With 4 bases removed from V and 3 bases from J, the gap between germline ends came to 14 bases. The CDR3 spans 14 residues. CDR1 SGHRS and CDR2 YFSETQ come from the germline V gene. CDR3 region: CASSLDGFDYEQYF. As DNA, the CDR3 is TGCGCCAGCAGCCTGGATGGTTTTGACTACGAGCAGTACTTC.

This clonotype came up many times. The CDR3 here is CASSPHGDGTNYGYTF. In DNA form, the CDR3 reads TGTGCCAGCAGCCCCCACGGGGACGGAACTAACTATGGCTACACCTTC. This chain uses TRBV11-1 with TRBJ1-2; D is perhaps TRBD1 (5 bases). The germline V and J ends were trimmed by 5 bases and 0 bases, with 16 bases remaining between them. The CDR3 runs to 16 residues. Germline CDR1 is SGHAT and CDR2 is FQDESV (reference sequence).

The count of this clonotype is one. The genes are TRBV27 and TRBJ1-2, with D unclear. The CDR3 consists of 13 residues. CDR1 and CDR2 from the germline V gene are MNHEY and SMNVEV (reference sequence). Trimming removed 4 bases at V and 5 bases at J, with 11 bases between. The CDR3 spells CASSSPDQYGYTF. CDR3 nucleotide sequence: TGTGCCAGCAGTTCACCAGACCAATATGGCTACACCTTC.

The chain couples TRBV5-1 to TRBJ1-2, with no clear D. This CDR3 comprises 12 residues. Per the germline V gene, CDR1 is SGHRS and CDR2 is YFSETQ. Trimming removed 4 bases from V and 5 bases from J, with 9 bases in between. The CDR3: CASSVGVYGYTF. The CDR3 nucleotides read TGCGCCAGCAGCGTCGGAGTTTATGGCTACACCTTC.

This clonotype came up many times. A clone one base away is much larger, so this may be a read error. CDR3 bases: TGTGCCGCCAGCAGAGGGAGGGGTGACGGAACTGAAGCTTTCTTT. Translation: CAASRGRGDGTEAFF. The J gene is TRBJ1-1, the V gene TRBV15, with D possibly being TRBD1 (5 bases). Germline CDR1 and CDR2: LNHNV and YYDKDF (reference sequence). There are 15 residues in the CDR3.